The clone carrying this T cell receptor (beta chain) is labeled as medium-sized. Its antigen remains unidentified. cDNA was made from approximately 0.55 ug RNA using alpha and beta constant primers. Separate chain-specific third strand synthesis with multiplexing indices produced the alpha and beta libraries. TCRdb used MiXCR to reprocess the 5' RACE reads, holding one entry per CDR3 protein. The table includes about 9,300 distinct CDR3 sequences, roughly 6.1% detected once. V lost 6 bases and J lost 2; bases outside the gene matches: 6. CDR3 length equals 14 residues. Germline V lookup: CDR1 SQVTM, CDR2 ANQGSEA. These data originate in a study of HIV-infected patients and healthy controls. The study, taken as a whole, reports: Apparent post-therapy Gini recovery among HIV-infected patients was not reproduced with size-matched repertoires. The study did not determine the donors' HLA types. MAIT alpha-chain CDR3s were frequent in healthy controls, depleted in HIV+.

No cell fractionation was done, so the repertoire covers all unsorted peripheral blood T cells. The sequencing input was blood. The clonotype originates from an adult in good health. V usage is TRBV29-1 and J usage is TRBJ2-3; TRBD2 aligns across 9 bases. CDR3 nucleotide sequence: TGCAGCGTCGGGTCTAGCGGGGCCACAGATACGCAGTATTTT. This sequence encodes CSVGSSGATDTQYF.